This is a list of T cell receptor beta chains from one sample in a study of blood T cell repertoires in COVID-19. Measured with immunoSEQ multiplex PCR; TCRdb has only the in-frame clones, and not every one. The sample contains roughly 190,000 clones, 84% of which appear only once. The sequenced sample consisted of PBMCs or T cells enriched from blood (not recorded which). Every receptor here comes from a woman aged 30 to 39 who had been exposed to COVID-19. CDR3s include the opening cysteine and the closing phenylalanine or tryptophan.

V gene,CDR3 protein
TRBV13,CASSRQRALSGRNGYTF
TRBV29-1,CSVPDGQGGSYEQYF
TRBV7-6,CASSSPQTSGATDTQYF
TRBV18,CASSPQETVGNTIYF
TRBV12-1,CASTYGQGAVEDEQFF
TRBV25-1,CASRGGYEQYF
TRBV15,CATSSNDRGRNYGYTF
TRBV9,CASSVGQGFQEAFF
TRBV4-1,CASSQATAHSGEKLFF
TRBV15,CATSRGEGYLETQYF
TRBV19,CASINTANYGYTF
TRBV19,CASSISGSEKLFF
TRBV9,CASSVMAGEGIEAFF
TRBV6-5,CASSSGTENYGYTF
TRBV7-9,CASSPLGQGLDQPQHF
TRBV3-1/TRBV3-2,CASRRRGSGTEAFF
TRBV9,CASSVDGGFTDTQYF
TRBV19,CASSITTGGEQPQHF
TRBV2,CASSDSDEQYF
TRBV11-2,CASSTKGTGPGGYTF
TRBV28,CASKTSQGTGYGSPLHF
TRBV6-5,CASLGGLGELFF
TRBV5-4,CASSREGGRNYGYTF
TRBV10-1,CASSDKGYRTEAFF
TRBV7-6,CASSPAGGLFYEQYF
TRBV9,CASSEGGTGNTIYF
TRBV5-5,CASSPEGSGGAPEQFF
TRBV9,CASSSKGEKLFF
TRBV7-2,CASSPLPGTSANYGYTF